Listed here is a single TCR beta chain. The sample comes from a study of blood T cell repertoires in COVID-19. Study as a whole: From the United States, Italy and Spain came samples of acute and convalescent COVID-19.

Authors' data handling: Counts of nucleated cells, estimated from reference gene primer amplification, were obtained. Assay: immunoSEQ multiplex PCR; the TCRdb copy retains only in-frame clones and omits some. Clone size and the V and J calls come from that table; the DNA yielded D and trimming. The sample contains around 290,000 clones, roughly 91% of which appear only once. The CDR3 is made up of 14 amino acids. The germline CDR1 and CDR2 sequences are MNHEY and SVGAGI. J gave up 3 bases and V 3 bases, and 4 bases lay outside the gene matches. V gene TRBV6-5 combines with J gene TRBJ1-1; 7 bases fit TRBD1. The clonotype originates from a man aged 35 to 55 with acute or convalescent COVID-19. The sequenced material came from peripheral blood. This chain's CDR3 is CASSYETGYTEAFF. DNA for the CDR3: TGTGCCAGCAGTTATGAGACAGGGTACACTGAAGCTTTCTTT.